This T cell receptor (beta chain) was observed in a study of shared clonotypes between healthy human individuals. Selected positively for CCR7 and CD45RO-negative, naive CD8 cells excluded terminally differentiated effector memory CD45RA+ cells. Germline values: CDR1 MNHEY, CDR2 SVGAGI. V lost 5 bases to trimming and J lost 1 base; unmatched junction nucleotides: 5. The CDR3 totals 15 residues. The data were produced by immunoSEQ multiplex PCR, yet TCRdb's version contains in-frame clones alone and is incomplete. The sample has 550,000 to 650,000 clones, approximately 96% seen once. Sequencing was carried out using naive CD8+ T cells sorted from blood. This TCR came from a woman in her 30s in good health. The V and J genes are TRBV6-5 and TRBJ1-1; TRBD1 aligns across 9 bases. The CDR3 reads CASSGEDRGNTEAFF. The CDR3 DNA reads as TGTGCCAGCAGTGGAGAGGACAGGGGGAACACTGAAGCTTTCTTT.